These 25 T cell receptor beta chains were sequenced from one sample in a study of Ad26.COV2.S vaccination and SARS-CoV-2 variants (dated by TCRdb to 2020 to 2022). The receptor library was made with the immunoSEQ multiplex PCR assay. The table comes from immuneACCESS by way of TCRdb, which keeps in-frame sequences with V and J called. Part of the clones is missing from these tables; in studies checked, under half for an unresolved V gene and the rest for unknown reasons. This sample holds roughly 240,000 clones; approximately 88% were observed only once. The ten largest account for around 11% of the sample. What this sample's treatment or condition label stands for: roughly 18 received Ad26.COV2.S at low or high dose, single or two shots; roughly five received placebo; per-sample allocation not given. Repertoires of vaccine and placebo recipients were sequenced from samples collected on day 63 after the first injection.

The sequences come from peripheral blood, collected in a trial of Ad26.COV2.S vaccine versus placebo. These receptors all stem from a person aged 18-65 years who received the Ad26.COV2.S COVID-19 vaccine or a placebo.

The CDR3 protein is CASSIGGIEAFF. CDR3 in DNA: TGTGCCAGTAGTATCGGGGGGATTGAAGCTTTCTTT. This sequence joins TRBV19 and TRBJ1-1; tentative D call: TRBD1 (5 bases). Germline CDR1 LNHDA, CDR2 SQIVND (reference sequence). Trimming took 3 bases from V and 7 from J, leaving 9 bases between them. This CDR3 spans 12 amino acids.

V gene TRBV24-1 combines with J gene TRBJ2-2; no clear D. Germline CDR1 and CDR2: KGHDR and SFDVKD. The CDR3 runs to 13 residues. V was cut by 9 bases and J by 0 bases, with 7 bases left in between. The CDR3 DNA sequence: TGTGCCACCCGGACCGCGAACACCGGGGAGCTGTTTTTT. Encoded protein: CATRTANTGELFF.

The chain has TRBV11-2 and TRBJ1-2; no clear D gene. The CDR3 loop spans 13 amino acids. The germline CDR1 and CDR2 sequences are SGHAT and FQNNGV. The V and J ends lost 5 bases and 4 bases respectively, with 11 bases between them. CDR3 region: CASSPSWLYGYTF. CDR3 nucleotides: TGTGCCAGCAGCCCCTCGTGGCTCTATGGCTACACCTTC.

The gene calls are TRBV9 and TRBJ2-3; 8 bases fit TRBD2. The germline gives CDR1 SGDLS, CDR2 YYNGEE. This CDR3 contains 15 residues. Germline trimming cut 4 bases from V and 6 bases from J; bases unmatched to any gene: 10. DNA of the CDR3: TGTGCCAGCAGCCCCTGGGGGCGGGAGGCGGATACGCAGTATTTT. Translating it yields CASSPWGREADTQYF.

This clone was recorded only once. The CDR3 DNA reads as TGTGCCAGCAGCGCTACAGGGGGCATGGGGGAAAAACTGTTTTTT. As protein: CASSATGGMGEKLFF. The chain couples TRBV7-9 to TRBJ1-4, with 9 bases aligning to TRBD1. Trimming at V came to 5 bases and at J to 8 bases, leaving 9 bases not matched to a gene. Germline loops: CDR1 SEHNR, CDR2 FQNEAQ (reference sequence). The CDR3 consists of 15 residues. Full variable domain (rest looked up from reference TRBV7-9 and TRBJ1-4): DTGVSQNPRHKITKRGQNVTFRCDPISEHNRLYWYRQTLGQGPEFLTYFQNEAQLEKSRLLSDRFSAERPKGSFSTLEIQRTEQGDSAMYLCASSATGGMGEKLFFGSGTQLSVL.

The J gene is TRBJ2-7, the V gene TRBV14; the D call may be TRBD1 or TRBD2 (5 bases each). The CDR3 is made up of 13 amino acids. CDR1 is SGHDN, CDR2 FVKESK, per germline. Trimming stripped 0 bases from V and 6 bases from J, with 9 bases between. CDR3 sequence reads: CASSQDRGTEQYF. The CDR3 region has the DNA TGTGCCAGCAGCCAAGATCGAGGGACCGAGCAGTACTTC.

The CDR3, as DNA: TGTGCCTGGAACCGGCAGAACACTGAAGCTTTCTTT. The encoded protein is CAWNRQNTEAFF. The J gene is TRBJ1-1, the V gene TRBV30, with no clear D. The germline V gene has CDR1 GTSNPN and CDR2 SVGIG (reference sequence). The CDR3 sequence is 12 residues long. V lost 4 bases and J lost 1, with 7 bases in between.

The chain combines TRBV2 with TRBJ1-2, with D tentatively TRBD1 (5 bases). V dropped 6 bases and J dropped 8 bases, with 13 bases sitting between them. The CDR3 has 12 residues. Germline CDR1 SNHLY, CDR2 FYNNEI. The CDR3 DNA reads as TGTGCCAGCAGCCTGGACATCGGGGGCTACACCTTC. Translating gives CASSLDIGGYTF.

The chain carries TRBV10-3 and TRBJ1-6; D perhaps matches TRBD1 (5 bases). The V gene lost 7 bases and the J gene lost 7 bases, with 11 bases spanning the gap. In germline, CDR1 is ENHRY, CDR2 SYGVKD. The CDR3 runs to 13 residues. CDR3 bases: TGTGCCATCACCCGGGACCTAAATTCACCCCTCCACTTT. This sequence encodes CAITRDLNSPLHF.

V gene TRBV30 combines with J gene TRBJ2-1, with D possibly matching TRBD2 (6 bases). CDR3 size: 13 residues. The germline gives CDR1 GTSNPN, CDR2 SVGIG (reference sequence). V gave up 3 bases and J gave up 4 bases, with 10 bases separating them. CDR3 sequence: CAWSGSRYNEQFF. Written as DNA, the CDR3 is TGTGCCTGGAGCGGGAGTCGATACAATGAGCAGTTCTTC.

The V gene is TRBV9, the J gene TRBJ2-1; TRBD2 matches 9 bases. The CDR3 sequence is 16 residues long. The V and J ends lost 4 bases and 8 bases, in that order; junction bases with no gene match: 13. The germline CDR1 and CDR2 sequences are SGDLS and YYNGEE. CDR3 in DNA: TGTGCCAGCAGCCAAACGGGACTAGCAGAGTACGATGAGCAGTTCTTC. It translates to CASSQTGLAEYDEQFF.

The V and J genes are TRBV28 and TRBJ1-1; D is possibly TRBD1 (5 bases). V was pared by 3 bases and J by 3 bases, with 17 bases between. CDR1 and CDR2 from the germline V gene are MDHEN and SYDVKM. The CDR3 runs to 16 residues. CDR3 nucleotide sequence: TGTGCCAGCAGTTTTTGGGGCCGAATCCTGGACACTGAAGCTTTCTTT. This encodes CASSFWGRILDTEAFF.

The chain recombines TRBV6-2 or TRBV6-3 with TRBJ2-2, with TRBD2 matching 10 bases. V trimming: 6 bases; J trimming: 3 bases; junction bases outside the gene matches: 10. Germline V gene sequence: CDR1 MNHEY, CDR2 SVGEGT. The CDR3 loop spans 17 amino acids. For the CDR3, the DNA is TGTGCCAGCAGCCGCGGGCTAGCGGGAGACGACACCGGGGAGCTGTTTTTT. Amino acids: CASSRGLAGDDTGELFF.

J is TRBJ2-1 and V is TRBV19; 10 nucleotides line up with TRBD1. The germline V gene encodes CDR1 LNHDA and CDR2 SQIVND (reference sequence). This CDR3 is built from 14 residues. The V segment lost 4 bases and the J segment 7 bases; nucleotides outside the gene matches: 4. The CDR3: CASSRTGGLNEQFF. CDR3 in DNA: TGTGCCAGTAGTAGGACAGGGGGTCTTAATGAGCAGTTCTTC. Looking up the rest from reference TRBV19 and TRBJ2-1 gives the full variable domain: DGGITQSPKYLFRKEGQNVTLSCEQNLNHDAMYWYRQDPGQGLRLIYYSQIVNDFQKGDIAEGYSVSREKKESFPLTVTSAQKNPTAFYLCASSRTGGLNEQFFGPGTRLTVL.

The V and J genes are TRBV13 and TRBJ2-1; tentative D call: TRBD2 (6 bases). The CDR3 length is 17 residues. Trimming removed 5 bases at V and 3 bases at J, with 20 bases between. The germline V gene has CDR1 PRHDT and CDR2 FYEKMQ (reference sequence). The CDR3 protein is CASSTQVDGGFYNEQFF. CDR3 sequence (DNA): TGTGCCAGCAGCACCCAAGTCGACGGGGGTTTCTACAATGAGCAGTTCTTC. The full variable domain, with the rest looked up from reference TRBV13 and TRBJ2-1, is AAGVIQSPRHLIKEKRETATLKCYPIPRHDTVYWYQQGPGQDPQFLISFYEKMQSDKGSIPDRFSAQQFSDYHSELNMSSLELGDSALYFCASSTQVDGGFYNEQFFGPGTRLTVL.

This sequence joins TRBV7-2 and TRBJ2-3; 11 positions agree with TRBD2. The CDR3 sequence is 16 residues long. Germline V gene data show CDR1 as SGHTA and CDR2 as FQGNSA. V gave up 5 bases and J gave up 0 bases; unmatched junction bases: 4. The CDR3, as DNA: TGTGCCAGCAGCGGATTAGCGGGGGGGAGCACAGATACGCAGTATTTT. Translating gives CASSGLAGGSTDTQYF.

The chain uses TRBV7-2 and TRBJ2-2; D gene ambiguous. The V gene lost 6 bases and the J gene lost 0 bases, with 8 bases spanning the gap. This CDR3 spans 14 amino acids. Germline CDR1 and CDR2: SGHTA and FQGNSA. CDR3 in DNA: TGTGCCAGCAGACCCCGGGCGAACACCGGGGAGCTGTTTTTT. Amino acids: CASRPRANTGELFF.

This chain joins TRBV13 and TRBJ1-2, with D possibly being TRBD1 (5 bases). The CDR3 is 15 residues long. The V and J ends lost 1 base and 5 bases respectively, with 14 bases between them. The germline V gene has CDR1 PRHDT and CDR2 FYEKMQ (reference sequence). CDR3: CASSLAGRQTYGYTF. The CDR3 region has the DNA TGTGCCAGCAGCTTAGCGGGACGACAGACTTATGGCTACACCTTC.

CDR3: CASRGRTPMGFF. CDR3 DNA sequence: TGTGCCAGCAGAGGTCGGACTCCGATGGGGTTCTTC. The V call is TRBV28, the J call TRBJ2-1; TRBD2 might be the D (5 bases). V dropped 6 bases and J dropped 15 bases, with 18 bases sitting between them. Germline CDR1 MDHEN, CDR2 SYDVKM. The length of the CDR3 is 12 residues.

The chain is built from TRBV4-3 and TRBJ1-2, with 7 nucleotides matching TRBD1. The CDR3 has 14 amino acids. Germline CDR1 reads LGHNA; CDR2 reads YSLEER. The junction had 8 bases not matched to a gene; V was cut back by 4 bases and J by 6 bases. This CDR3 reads CASSLTGTVDGYTF. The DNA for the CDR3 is TGCGCCAGCAGCCTTACCGGGACAGTGGATGGCTACACCTTC.

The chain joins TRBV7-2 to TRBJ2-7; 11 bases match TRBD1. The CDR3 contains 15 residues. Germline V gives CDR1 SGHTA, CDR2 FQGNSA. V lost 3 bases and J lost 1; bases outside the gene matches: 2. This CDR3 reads CASSFGQGASYEQYF. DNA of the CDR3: TGTGCCAGCAGCTTTGGACAGGGGGCTTCCTACGAGCAGTACTTC. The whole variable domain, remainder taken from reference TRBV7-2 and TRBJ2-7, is GAGVSQSPSNKVTEKGKDVELRCDPISGHTALYWYRQSLGQGLEFLIYFQGNSAPDKSGLPSDRFSAERTGGSVSTLTIQRTQQEDSAVYLCASSFGQGASYEQYFGPGTRLTVT.

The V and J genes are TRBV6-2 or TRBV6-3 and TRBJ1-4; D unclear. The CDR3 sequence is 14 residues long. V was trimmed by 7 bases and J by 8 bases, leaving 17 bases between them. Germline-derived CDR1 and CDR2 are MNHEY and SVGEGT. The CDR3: CASTPLGSGEKLFF. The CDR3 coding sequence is TGTGCCAGCACCCCCTTGGGCTCGGGGGAAAAACTGTTTTTT.

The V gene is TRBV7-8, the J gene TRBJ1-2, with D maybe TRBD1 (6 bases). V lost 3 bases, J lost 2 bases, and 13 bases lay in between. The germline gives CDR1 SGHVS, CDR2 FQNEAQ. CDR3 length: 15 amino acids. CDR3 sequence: CASSFLPGGNYGYTF. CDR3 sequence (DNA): TGTGCCAGCAGCTTCCTGCCCGGGGGCAACTATGGCTACACCTTC.

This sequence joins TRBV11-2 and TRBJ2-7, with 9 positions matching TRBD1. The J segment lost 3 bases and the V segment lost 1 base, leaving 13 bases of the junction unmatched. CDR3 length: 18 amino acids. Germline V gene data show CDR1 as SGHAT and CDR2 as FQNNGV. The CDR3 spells CASSLAVRVGTGNYEQYF. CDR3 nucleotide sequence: TGTGCCAGCAGCTTAGCCGTCCGTGTTGGGACAGGGAACTACGAGCAGTACTTC.

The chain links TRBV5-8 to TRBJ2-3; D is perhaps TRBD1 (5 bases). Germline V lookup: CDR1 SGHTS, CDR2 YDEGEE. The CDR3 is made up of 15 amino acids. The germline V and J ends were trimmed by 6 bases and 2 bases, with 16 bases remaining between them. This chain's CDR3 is CASKIVLGATDTQYF. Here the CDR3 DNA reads TGTGCCAGCAAGATTGTACTTGGGGCCACAGATACGCAGTATTTT.